A selection of T cell receptor beta chains follows, all from one sample in a study of cytomegalovirus exposure and HLA in healthy donors. Libraries were prepared by immunoSEQ multiplex PCR; TCRdb keeps only in-frame clonotypes and omits some of them. The sample shows just over 150,000 clones, around 82% of them seen only once. The source material was PBMCs. The origin of the receptors is a woman in her forties or fifties in good health and CMV-seropositive. CDR3s include the opening cysteine and the closing phenylalanine or tryptophan. The order of the fields is V gene, J gene, CDR3 protein.

V gene: TRBV7-9; J gene: TRBJ2-6; CDR3 protein: CASGLGANVLTF
V gene: TRBV7-2; J gene: TRBJ2-1; CDR3 protein: CASSLVGTGNEQFF
V gene: TRBV4-1; J gene: TRBJ1-4; CDR3 protein: CASSQGKGEYEKLFF
V gene: TRBV2; J gene: TRBJ2-2; CDR3 protein: CASKGGGPNTGELFF
V gene: TRBV19; J gene: TRBJ1-1; CDR3 protein: CASRKQTVKNTEAFF
V gene: TRBV4-3; J gene: TRBJ1-5; CDR3 protein: CASSQDSGNQPQHF
V gene: TRBV5-1; J gene: TRBJ2-5; CDR3 protein: CASSFDGQGREQYF
V gene: TRBV6-5; J gene: TRBJ2-2; CDR3 protein: CASSGRNTGELFF
V gene: TRBV5-3; J gene: TRBJ1-5; CDR3 protein: CAINQSGGVVFQPQHF
V gene: TRBV7-9; J gene: TRBJ2-3; CDR3 protein: CASSPQGETQYF
V gene: TRBV29-1; J gene: TRBJ2-1; CDR3 protein: CSVENRPGEQFF
V gene: TRBV7-9; J gene: TRBJ1-2; CDR3 protein: CASSPRQGISYGYTF
V gene: TRBV4-2; J gene: TRBJ1-6; CDR3 protein: CASSQVTGEEDNSPLHF
V gene: TRBV4-2; J gene: TRBJ1-1; CDR3 protein: CASSRYGQGGTEAFF
V gene: TRBV27; J gene: TRBJ2-2; CDR3 protein: CASSLGRGDTGELFF
V gene: TRBV27; J gene: TRBJ1-1; CDR3 protein: CASSLSGQGWTEAFF
V gene: TRBV2; J gene: TRBJ2-2; CDR3 protein: CASSDPDGVAGGPNTGELFF
V gene: TRBV9; J gene: TRBJ1-6; CDR3 protein: CASSVEANSPLHF
V gene: TRBV19; J gene: TRBJ2-2; CDR3 protein: CASILSGTVNTGELFF
V gene: TRBV15; J gene: TRBJ2-7; CDR3 protein: CATSTDRVGGYEQYF
V gene: TRBV5-4; J gene: TRBJ1-6; CDR3 protein: CASSPRGNSPLHF
V gene: TRBV4-2; J gene: TRBJ1-6; CDR3 protein: CASSRRHRDNSPLHF
V gene: TRBV7-9; J gene: TRBJ1-2; CDR3 protein: CASSLYGTFNYGYTF
V gene: TRBV9; J gene: TRBJ2-2; CDR3 protein: CASSVATGELFF
V gene: TRBV6-5; J gene: TRBJ2-2; CDR3 protein: CAAGQGAGELFF
V gene: TRBV7-2; J gene: TRBJ2-7; CDR3 protein: CASSFNTGYEQYF
V gene: TRBV4-3; J gene: TRBJ1-4; CDR3 protein: CASSQDTGAGEKLFF
V gene: TRBV5-1; J gene: TRBJ1-5; CDR3 protein: CASSLGQNQPQHF
V gene: TRBV5-1; J gene: TRBJ1-1; CDR3 protein: CASSLETGRISEAFF
V gene: TRBV6-5; J gene: TRBJ1-1; CDR3 protein: CATRGGDTEAFF
V gene: TRBV15; J gene: TRBJ2-1; CDR3 protein: CATSREGWEQFF